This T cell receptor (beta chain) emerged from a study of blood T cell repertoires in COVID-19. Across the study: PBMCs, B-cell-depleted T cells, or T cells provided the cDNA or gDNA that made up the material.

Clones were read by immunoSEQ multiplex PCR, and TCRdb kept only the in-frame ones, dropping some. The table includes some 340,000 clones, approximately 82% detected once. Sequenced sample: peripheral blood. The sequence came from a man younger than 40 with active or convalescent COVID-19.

Here the CDR3 DNA reads TGTGCCAGCATTACTGGAGGGCGGACTGAAGCTTTCTTT. Protein product: CASITGGRTEAFF. J is TRBJ1-1 and V is TRBV7-9; D remains ambiguous. Trimming removed 7 bases from V and 5 bases from J, with 14 bases in between. Germline values: CDR1 SEHNR, CDR2 FQNEAQ (reference sequence). The CDR3 loop spans 13 amino acids.